This is a list of T cell receptor beta chains from one sample in a study of cytomegalovirus exposure and HLA in healthy donors. Only in-frame clones appear in the TCRdb table, and some are missing; sequencing was by immunoSEQ multiplex PCR. The data show 150,000 to 200,000 clones, 70% to 90% seen once. The source material was PBMCs. All receptors come from a man in his late teens or twenties in good health and CMV-seropositive. Both conserved end residues are part of each CDR3. The D gene is left open where the match is weak. A row's size may be missing; if present it is once, few, many or a size class.

.	TRBJ2-3	TRBV7-3	.	TGTGCCAGCAGCTTAATCCTGGCGGGCAGCACAGATACGCAGTATTTT	CASSLILAGSTDTQYF
.	TRBJ2-7	TRBV5-1	.	TGCGCCAGCAGCCCCGTCAGCGACGAGCAGTACTTC	CASSPVSDEQYF
TRBD2	TRBJ2-5	TRBV6-6	.	TGTGCCAGCAGTTACGGCGGGGGGGCGGAGACCCAGTACTTC	CASSYGGGAETQYF
TRBD1	TRBJ1-2	TRBV29-1	.	TGCAGCGTTGAGTCAGGGGGCAGCCGATACACCTTC	CSVESGGSRYTF
TRBD1	TRBJ1-1	TRBV5-8	.	TGTGCCTCCAGGGGGGACTCTGAAGCTTTCTTT	CASRGDSEAFF
TRBD2	TRBJ2-1	TRBV18	.	TGTGCCAGCTCATTACGTGGTAGCGGGGGCATGAATGAGCAGTTCTTC	CASSLRGSGGMNEQFF
TRBD1	TRBJ1-2	TRBV10-3	once	TGTGCCATCAGTGAGTCGGGACAGGCGGGATTCTATGGCTACACCTTC	CAISESGQAGFYGYTF
.	TRBJ1-5	TRBV4-3	.	TGCGCCAGCAGCCAAGGATCGGGAAATCAGCCCCAGCATTTT	CASSQGSGNQPQHF
.	TRBJ2-7	TRBV5-6	.	TGTGCCAGCAGCTTGGGGGTGCGGGGCGACGAGCAGTACTTC	CASSLGVRGDEQYF
.	TRBJ2-6	TRBV15	.	TGTGCCACCAGCAGAGAAGCCTTGTCTGGGGCCAACGGCCTGACTTTC	CATSREALSGANGLTF
.	TRBJ1-5	TRBV2	.	TGTGCCAGTGGACAGAGCAATCAGCCCCAGCATTTT	CASGQSNQPQHF
TRBD2	TRBJ2-5	TRBV5-4	.	TGTGCCAGCAGCTTAAAATTTAGCGGGGGGCCAGGAGAGACCCAGTACTTC	CASSLKFSGGPGETQYF
.	TRBJ1-1	TRBV29-1	.	TGCAGCGGACTTGGACAGACACAGGGCACTGAAGCTTTCTTT	CSGLGQTQGTEAFF
TRBD1	TRBJ1-2	TRBV6-5	.	TGTGCCAGCAGTTACTCAGCAGGGGGCTATGGCTACACCTTC	CASSYSAGGYGYTF
.	TRBJ1-2	TRBV4-2	.	TGTGCCAGCAGCCAAGCCGAGCGGGACTATGGCTACACCTTC	CASSQAERDYGYTF
TRBD2	TRBJ2-7	TRBV10-3	.	TGTGCCACAAACGTTCCGGGACTAGCGGGGAACAGCTCCTACGAGCAGTACTTC	CATNVPGLAGNSSYEQYF
TRBD1	TRBJ2-7	TRBV5-1	.	TGCGCCAGCAGCTTGGGGGACAGGGGCGAGCAGTACTTC	CASSLGDRGEQYF
TRBD2	TRBJ2-7	TRBV9	.	TGTGCCAGCAGCCTGGTCGGGGGGGAGTCGGAGCAGTACTTC	CASSLVGGESEQYF
TRBD1	TRBJ2-2	TRBV27	once	TGTGCCAGCCGACAGGGGGCCTTCGGGGAGCTGTTTTTT	CASRQGAFGELFF
TRBD2	TRBJ2-3	TRBV10-3	few	TGTGCCATCAGCGTTGGCCCGGGACTAGCGGGGGCCCGCACAGATACGCAGTATTTT	CAISVGPGLAGARTDTQYF
.	TRBJ2-2	TRBV2	.	TGTGCCGGTTCCAGGGGTAGTGACGGGGAGCTGTTTTTT	CAGSRGSDGELFF
TRBD1	TRBJ1-6	TRBV5-4	.	TGTGCCAGCAGCCTTTGGGACAGGGGGAATTCACCCCTCCACTTT	CASSLWDRGNSPLHF
.	TRBJ1-5	TRBV4-2	.	TGTGCCAGCAGCCCATCCAGGGGCAATCAGCCCCAGCATTTT	CASSPSRGNQPQHF
TRBD2	TRBJ2-3	TRBV6-1	.	TGTGCCAGCAGTCTGACTAGCGGGGATACGCAGTATTTT	CASSLTSGDTQYF
TRBD2	TRBJ2-4	TRBV9	.	TGTGCCAGCAGCGCTAGCGGGGGGGCCTCCAAAAACATTCAGTACTTC	CASSASGGASKNIQYF
TRBD2	TRBJ2-7	TRBV6-1	.	TGTGCCAGCCGTGCTTCGGGGGGGCTGCTGGTTTACGAGCAGTACTTC	CASRASGGLLVYEQYF
.	TRBJ1-1	TRBV5-6	.	TGTGCCAGCAGCAGCACCGAGGTCGCCGGCACTGAAGCTTTCTTT	CASSSTEVAGTEAFF